The clone carrying this T cell receptor beta chain was found a few times. Its antigen is still unknown. The data were taken from a study of graft-versus-host responses after intestinal transplantation. The CDR3 runs 16 residues. Germline-derived CDR1 and CDR2 are SGHRS and YFSETQ. With 4 bases removed from V and 4 bases from J, the gap between germline ends came to 20 bases. Produced via immunoSEQ multiplex PCR; TCRdb's table is partial and in-frame only. The repertoire holds some 130,000 clones, with 90% to 95% as singletons. The material sequenced was unstimulated CD4+ T cells sorted from spleen or lymph node cells, taken before intestinal transplant. The rearrangement joins TRBV5-1 to TRBJ1-2; possibly TRBD1 for D (5 bases). This TCR came from a human donor who received an intestinal transplant. The CDR3 loop is CASSPGGDGGVYGYTF. The CDR3 DNA reads TGCGCCAGCAGCCCGGGGGGGGACGGAGGGGTCTATGGCTACACCTTC.